Here is one TCR beta chain with its context. The antigen is not known. The record originates from a study of cytomegalovirus exposure and HLA in healthy donors. Across the whole study: Membership in the Caucasian-associated ancestry cluster was found for around 81% of nearly 400 genotyped donors.

While unrecorded immune exposures were likely, the donors were nominally healthy when sampled. Study conclusions and caveats: The study flagged roughly 160 TCR beta chains as cytomegalovirus-associated.

CDR3 length: 13 amino acids. Germline V CDR1 and CDR2: MDHEN, SYDVKM. The ends were cut back, 6 bases at V and 0 bases at J, with 5 bases in the middle. The study ran its PCR with 60 Vbeta and 13 Jbeta primers. Sequencing used immunoSEQ multiplex PCR; TCRdb keeps in-frame clones, though not all of them. The sample holds 100,000 or so clones; 77% are singletons and the top ten take 11%. V gene TRBV28 combines with J gene TRBJ2-2, with D uncertain. The source material was PBMCs. This TCR derives from a man aged 35 to 55 in good health and CMV-seropositive. CDR3 in DNA: TGTGCCAGCAGGCCAGCGAACACCGGGGAGCTGTTTTTT. Translation: CASRPANTGELFF.